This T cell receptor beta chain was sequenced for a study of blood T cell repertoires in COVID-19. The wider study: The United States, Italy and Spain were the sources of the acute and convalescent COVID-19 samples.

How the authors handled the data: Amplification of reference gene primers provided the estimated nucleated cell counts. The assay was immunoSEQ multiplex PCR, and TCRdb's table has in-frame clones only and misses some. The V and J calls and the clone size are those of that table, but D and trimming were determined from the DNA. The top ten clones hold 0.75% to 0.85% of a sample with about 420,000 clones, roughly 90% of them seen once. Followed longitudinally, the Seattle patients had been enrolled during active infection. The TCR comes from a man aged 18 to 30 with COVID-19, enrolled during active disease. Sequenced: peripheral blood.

The CDR3, as DNA: TGTGCCAGCAGAGGCATGACAGGGCTTGGAGCTTTCTTT. Protein sequence: CASRGMTGLGAFF. The gene calls are TRBV6-5 and TRBJ1-1; 7 positions agree with TRBD1. CDR1 MNHEY and CDR2 SVGAGI come from the germline V gene. The junction had 11 bases not matched to a gene; V was cut back by 6 bases and J by 10 bases. This CDR3 is 13 amino acids long.